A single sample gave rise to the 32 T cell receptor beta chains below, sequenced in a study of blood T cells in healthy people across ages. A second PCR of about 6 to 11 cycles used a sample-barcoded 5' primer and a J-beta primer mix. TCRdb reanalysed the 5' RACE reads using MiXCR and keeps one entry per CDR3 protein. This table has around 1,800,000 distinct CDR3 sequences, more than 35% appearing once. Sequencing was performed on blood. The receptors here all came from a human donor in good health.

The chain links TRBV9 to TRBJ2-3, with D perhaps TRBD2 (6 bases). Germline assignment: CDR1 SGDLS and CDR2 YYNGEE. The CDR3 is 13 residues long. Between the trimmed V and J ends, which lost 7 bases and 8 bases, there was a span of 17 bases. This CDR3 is CASGGGVLGTQYF. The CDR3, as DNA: TGTGCCAGCGGGGGAGGTGTTTTAGGTACGCAGTATTTT.

The CDR3 DNA is TGCAGCGGTAGGGCATCACCTCTAGTAGAGACCCAGTACTTC. Translation gives CSGRASPLVETQYF. V usage is TRBV29-1 and J usage is TRBJ2-5, with D unresolved. From germline, CDR1 is SQVTM and CDR2 ANQGSEA. Deletions cut 7 bases from V and 4 bases from J, with 19 bases between. This CDR3 has 14 residues. Using reference TRBV29-1 and TRBJ2-5 for the parts outside the CDR3, the full variable domain is SAVISQKPSRDICQRGTSLTIQCQVDSQVTMMFWYRQQPGQSLTLIATANQGSEATYESGFVIDKFPISRPNLTFSTLTVSNMSPEDSSIYLCSGRASPLVETQYFGPGTRLLVL.

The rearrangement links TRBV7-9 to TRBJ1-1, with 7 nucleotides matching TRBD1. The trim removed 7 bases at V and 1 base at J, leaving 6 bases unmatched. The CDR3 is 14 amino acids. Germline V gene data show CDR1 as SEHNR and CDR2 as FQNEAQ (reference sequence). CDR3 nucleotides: TGTGCCAGCACACACAGGGGAGCGAACACTGAAGCTTTCTTT. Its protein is CASTHRGANTEAFF. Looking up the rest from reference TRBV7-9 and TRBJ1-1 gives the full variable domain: DTGVSQNPRHKITKRGQNVTFRCDPISEHNRLYWYRQTLGQGPEFLTYFQNEAQLEKSRLLSDRFSAERPKGSFSTLEIQRTEQGDSAMYLCASTHRGANTEAFFGQGTRLTVV.

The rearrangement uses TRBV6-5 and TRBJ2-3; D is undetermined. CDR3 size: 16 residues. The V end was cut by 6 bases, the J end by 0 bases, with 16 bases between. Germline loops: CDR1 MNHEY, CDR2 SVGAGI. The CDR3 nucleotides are TGTGCCAGCAGCTGCTCGCCCGAAACTAGCACAGATACGCAGTATTTT. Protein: CASSCSPETSTDTQYF.

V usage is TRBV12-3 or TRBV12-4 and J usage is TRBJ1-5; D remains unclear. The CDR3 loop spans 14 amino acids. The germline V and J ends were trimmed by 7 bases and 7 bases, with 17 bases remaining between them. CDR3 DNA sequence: TGTGCCAGCAACTTGGGAGGGTTCTGGCAGCCCCAGCATTTT. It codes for CASNLGGFWQPQHF.

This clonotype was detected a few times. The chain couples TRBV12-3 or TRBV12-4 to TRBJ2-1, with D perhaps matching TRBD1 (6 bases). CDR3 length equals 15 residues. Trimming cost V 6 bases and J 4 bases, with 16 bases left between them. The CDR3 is CASRQHSDSYNEQFF. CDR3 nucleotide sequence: TGTGCCAGCAGACAACACTCGGACAGTTACAATGAGCAGTTCTTC.

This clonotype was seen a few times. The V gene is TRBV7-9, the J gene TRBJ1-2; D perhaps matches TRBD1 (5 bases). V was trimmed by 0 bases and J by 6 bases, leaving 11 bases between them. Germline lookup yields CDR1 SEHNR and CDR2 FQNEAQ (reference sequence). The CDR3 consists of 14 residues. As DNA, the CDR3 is TGTGCCAGCAGCTTAGCCGGGGCGGGGAATGGCTACACCTTC. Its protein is CASSLAGAGNGYTF.

The CDR3 nucleotides read TGTGCCAGCAGCCGACGACCACAGGGGGCAGGCAATGAGCAGTTCTTC. As protein: CASSRRPQGAGNEQFF. The chain recombines TRBV6-5 with TRBJ2-1; TRBD1 aligns across 9 bases. The CDR3 contains 16 residues. Per the germline V gene, CDR1 is MNHEY and CDR2 is SVGAGI. V dropped 6 bases and J dropped 6; count of bases not matched to a gene: 12.

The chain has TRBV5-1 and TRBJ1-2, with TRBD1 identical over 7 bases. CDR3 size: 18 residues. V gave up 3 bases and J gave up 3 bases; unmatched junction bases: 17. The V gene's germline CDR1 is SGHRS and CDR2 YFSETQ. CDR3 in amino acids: CASSSTPSNKGQYYGYTF. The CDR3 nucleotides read TGCGCCAGCAGCTCCACTCCTTCTAACAAGGGACAGTACTATGGCTACACCTTC.

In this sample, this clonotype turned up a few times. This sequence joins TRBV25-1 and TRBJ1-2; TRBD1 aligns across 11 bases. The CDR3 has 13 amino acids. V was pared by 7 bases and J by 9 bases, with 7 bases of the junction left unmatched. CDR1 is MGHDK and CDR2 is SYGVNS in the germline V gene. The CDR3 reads CASKGQGAWSYTF. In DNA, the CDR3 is TGTGCCAGCAAAGGACAGGGGGCTTGGAGCTACACCTTC.

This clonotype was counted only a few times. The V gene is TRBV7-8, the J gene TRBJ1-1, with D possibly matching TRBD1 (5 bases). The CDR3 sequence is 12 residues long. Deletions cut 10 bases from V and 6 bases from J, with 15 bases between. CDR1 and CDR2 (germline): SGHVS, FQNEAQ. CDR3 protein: CAIYRGRSEAFF. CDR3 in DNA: TGTGCCATCTACCGGGGCAGGTCTGAAGCTTTCTTT.

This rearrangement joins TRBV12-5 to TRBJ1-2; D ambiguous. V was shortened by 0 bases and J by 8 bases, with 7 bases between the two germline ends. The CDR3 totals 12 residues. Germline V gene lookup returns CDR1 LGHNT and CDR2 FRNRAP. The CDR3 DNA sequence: TGTGCTAGTGGTTTGGTACCTCGGGGCTACACCTTC. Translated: CASGLVPRGYTF.

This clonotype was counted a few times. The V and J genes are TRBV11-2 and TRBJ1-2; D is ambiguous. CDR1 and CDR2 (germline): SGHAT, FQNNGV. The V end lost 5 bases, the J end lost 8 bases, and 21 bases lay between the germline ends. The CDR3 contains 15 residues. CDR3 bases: TGTGCCAGCAGCGTCCTGGGGTTTGGGTCCCCAGGCTACACCTTC. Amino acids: CASSVLGFGSPGYTF.

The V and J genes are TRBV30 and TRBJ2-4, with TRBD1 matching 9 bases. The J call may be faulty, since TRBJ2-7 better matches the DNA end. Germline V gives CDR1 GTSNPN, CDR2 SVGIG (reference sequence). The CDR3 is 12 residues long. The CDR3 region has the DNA TGTGCCTGGTCGGGGACAGGGTTCGAGCAGTACTTC. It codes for CAWSGTGFEQYF.

CDR3: CASSALAGGRSTQYF. CDR3 sequence (DNA): TGTGCCAGCAGTGCCTTAGCGGGGGGCCGATCAACGCAGTATTTT. J is TRBJ2-3 and V is TRBV6-4; 10 bases map to TRBD2. This CDR3 contains 15 residues. Germline V lookup: CDR1 MRHNA, CDR2 SNTAGT. The J segment lost 9 bases and the V segment lost 4 bases, leaving 10 bases of the junction unmatched.

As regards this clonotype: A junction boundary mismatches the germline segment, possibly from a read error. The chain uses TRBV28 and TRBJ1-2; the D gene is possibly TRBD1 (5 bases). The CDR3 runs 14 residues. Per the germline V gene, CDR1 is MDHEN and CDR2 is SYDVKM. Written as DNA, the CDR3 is TGTGCCGGCAGGCCGCAGTTGGGGGACTATGGCTACACCTTC. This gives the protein CAGRPQLGDYGYTF.

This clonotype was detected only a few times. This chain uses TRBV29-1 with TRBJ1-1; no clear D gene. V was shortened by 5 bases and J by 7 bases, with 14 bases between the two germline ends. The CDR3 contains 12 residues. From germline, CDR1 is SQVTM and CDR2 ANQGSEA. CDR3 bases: TGCAGCGTTCAAGGGATCGGTTTTGAAGCTTTCTTT. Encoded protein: CSVQGIGFEAFF.

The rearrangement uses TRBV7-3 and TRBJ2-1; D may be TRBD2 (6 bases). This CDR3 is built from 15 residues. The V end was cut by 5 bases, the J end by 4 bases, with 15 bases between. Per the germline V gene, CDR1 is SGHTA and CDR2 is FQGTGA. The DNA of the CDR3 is TGTGCCAGCAGCCCTGGGACTTTCGTATACAATGAGCAGTTCTTC. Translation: CASSPGTFVYNEQFF.

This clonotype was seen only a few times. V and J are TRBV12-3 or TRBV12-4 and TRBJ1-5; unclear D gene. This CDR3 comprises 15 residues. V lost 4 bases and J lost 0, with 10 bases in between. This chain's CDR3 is CASSSLWVSNQPQHF. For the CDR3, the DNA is TGTGCCAGCAGTTCCCTTTGGGTTAGCAATCAGCCCCAGCATTTT.

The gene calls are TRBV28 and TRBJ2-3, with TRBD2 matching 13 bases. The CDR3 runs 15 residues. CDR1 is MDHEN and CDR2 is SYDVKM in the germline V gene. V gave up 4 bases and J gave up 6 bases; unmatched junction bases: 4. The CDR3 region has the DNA TGTGCCAGCAGTTCCTCGACTAGCGGGAGGGATACGCAGTATTTT. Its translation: CASSSSTSGRDTQYF.

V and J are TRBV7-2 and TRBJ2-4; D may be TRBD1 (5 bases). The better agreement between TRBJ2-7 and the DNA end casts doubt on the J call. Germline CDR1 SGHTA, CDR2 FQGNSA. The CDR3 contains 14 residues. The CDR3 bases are TGTGCCAGCAGCTCAGGGTCCCCACCCTACGAGCAGTACTTC. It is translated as CASSSGSPPYEQYF.

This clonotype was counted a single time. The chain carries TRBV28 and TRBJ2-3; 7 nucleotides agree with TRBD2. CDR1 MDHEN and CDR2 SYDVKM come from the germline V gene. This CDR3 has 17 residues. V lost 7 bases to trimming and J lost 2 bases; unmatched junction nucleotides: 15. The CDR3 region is CASIFGPQRGFTDTQYF. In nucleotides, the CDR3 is TGTGCCAGCATTTTCGGCCCCCAGCGGGGATTCACAGATACGCAGTATTTT.

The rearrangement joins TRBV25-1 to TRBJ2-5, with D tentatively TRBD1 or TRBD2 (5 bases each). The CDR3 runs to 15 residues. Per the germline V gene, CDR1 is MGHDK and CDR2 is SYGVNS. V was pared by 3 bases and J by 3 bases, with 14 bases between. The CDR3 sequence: CASSEGTRGEETQYF. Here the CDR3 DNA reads TGTGCCAGCAGTGAGGGAACAAGAGGGGAAGAGACCCAGTACTTC.

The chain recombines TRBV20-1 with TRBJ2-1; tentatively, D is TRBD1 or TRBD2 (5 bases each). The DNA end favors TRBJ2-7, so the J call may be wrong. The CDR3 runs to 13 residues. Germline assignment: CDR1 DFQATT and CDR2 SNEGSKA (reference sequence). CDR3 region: CSASGTFDNEQYF. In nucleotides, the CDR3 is TGCAGTGCGTCCGGGACCTTTGACAATGAGCAGTACTTC.

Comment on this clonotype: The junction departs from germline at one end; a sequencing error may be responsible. CDR3 sequence reads: CASSAGGTNIEAFF. The CDR3 DNA reads as TGCGCCAGCAGCGCAGGGGGAACGAACATTGAAGCTTTCTTT. The chain uses TRBV5-1 and TRBJ1-1; 7 nucleotides match TRBD1. The CDR3 totals 14 residues. From germline, CDR1 is SGHRS and CDR2 YFSETQ.

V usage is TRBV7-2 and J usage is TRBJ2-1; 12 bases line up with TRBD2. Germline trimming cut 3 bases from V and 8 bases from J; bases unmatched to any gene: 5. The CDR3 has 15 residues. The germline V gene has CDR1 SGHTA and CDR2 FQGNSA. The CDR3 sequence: CASSFLAGGPDEQFF. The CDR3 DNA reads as TGTGCCAGCAGCTTTCTAGCGGGGGGGCCTGATGAGCAGTTCTTC. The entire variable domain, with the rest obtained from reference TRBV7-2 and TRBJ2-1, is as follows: GAGVSQSPSNKVTEKGKDVELRCDPISGHTALYWYRQSLGQGLEFLIYFQGNSAPDKSGLPSDRFSAERTGGSVSTLTIQRTQQEDSAVYLCASSFLAGGPDEQFFGPGTRLTVL.

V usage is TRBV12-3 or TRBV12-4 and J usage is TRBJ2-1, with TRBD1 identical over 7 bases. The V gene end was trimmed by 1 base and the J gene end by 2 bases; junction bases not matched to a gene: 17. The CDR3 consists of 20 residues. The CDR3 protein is CASSLGPSGGRFSAYNEQFF. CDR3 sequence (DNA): TGTGCCAGCAGTTTAGGCCCGTCAGGGGGAAGATTTAGTGCCTACAATGAGCAGTTCTTC.

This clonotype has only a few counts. CDR3 nucleotides: TGTGCCAGCAGCCCTTTTGGCGCAGGACGCTCCTACGAGCAGTACTTC. Translated: CASSPFGAGRSYEQYF. V gene TRBV7-6 combines with J gene TRBJ2-7; D gene unclear. The CDR3 contains 16 residues. Germline-derived CDR1 and CDR2 are SGHVS and FNYEAQ. Trimming removed 5 bases at V and 0 bases at J, with 17 bases between.

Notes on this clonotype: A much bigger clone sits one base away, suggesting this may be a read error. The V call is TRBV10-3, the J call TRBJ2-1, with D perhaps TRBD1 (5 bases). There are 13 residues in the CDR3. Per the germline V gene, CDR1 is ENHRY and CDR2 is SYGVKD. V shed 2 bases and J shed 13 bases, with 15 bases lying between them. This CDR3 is CAISEIQGKTQFF. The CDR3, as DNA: TGTGCCATCAGTGAGATCCAGGGAAAGACCCAGTTCTTC.

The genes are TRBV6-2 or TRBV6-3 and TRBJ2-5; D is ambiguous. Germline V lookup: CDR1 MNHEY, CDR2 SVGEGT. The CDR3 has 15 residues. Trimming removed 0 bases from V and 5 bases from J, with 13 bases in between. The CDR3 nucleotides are TGTGCCAGCAGTTACTCGGGCTCAGGTGATGAGACCCAGTACTTC. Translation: CASSYSGSGDETQYF.

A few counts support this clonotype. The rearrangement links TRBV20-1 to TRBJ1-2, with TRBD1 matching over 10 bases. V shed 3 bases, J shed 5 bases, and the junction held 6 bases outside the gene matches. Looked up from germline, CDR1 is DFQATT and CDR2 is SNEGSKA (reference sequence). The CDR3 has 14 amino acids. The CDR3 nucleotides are TGCAGTGCTAGTCGTAGACAGGGGGCATATGGCTACACCTTC. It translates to CSASRRQGAYGYTF.

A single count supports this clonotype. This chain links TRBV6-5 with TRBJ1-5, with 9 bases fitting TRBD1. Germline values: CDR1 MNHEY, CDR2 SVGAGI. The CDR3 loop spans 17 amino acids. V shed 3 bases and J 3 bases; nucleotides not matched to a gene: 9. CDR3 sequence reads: CASSYSGTGLSNQPQHF. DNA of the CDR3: TGTGCCAGCAGTTATTCCGGGACAGGGCTTTCCAATCAGCCCCAGCATTTT.